A selection of T cell receptor beta chains follows, all from one sample in a study of B cell selection in AIRE deficiency. Sequencing used immunoSEQ multiplex PCR; TCRdb keeps in-frame clones, though not all of them. The sample yields approximately 18,000 clones, 85% to 95% seen once. The source material was CD4+CD25+ Tregs sorted from PBMCs. These receptors originate from a human donor in good health. CDR3s include the opening cysteine and the closing phenylalanine or tryptophan.

j_call | v_call | cdr3_aa
TRBJ1-1 | TRBV30 | CAWRRPVGAFF
TRBJ1-6 | TRBV30 | CAWSAPGGGNDSPLHF
TRBJ2-5 | TRBV5-4 | CASSLGWSKETQYF
TRBJ2-7 | TRBV27 | CASSLTASSSYEQYF
TRBJ2-1 | TRBV27 | CASRRLDRSLSEQFF
TRBJ2-7 | TRBV4-1 | CASSRAPGLAAYEQYF
TRBJ2-3 | TRBV28 | CASSERSTDTQYF
TRBJ2-7 | TRBV7-2 | CASSFGPNAGDEQYF
TRBJ2-7 | TRBV5-1 | CASSLGAGASYEQYF
TRBJ1-2 | TRBV7-9 | CASSLAGGLKGYTF
TRBJ2-5 | TRBV7-2 | CASSLNVETQYF
TRBJ2-2 | TRBV7-2 | CASIPGGRRTGELFF
TRBJ1-6 | TRBV28 | CASRGYNSPLHF
TRBJ1-6 | TRBV7-2 | CASSSGQGVYSPLHF
TRBJ2-7 | TRBV11-3 | CASSLGAGRYEQYF
TRBJ1-2 | TRBV5-3 | CARKGQTDRQGREGYTF
TRBJ2-7 | TRBV11-2 | CASSLRMAAGGSYEQYF
TRBJ1-5 | TRBV29-1 | CSPFGRGNQPQHF
TRBJ2-3 | TRBV5-4 | CASSLRQTTDTQYF
TRBJ1-1 | TRBV10-3 | CAISESGAGGLNTEAFF
TRBJ2-7 | TRBV2 | CASRGQGREQYF
TRBJ2-1 | TRBV25-1 | CASLGLAGVLSYNEQFF
TRBJ2-2 | TRBV28 | CASNGPNTGELFF
TRBJ1-4 | TRBV4-2 | CASSHDRLDRETEKLFF
TRBJ2-1 | TRBV6-1 | CASGDYNEQFF
TRBJ2-7 | TRBV2 | CASRGILPSYEQYF
TRBJ2-5 | TRBV2 | CASILGGTRGETQYF
TRBJ2-1 | TRBV9 | CASSVQPSGLYNEQFF
TRBJ1-4 | TRBV28 | CASSRQGAGEKLFF
TRBJ2-2 | TRBV5-1 | CASSLIAGPTTGELFF
TRBJ2-3 | TRBV23-1 | CASSQSNTDTQYF
TRBJ1-4 | TRBV6-1 | CASRLRVTNEKLFF
TRBJ2-7 | TRBV7-9 | CASSLVLTPGEQYF